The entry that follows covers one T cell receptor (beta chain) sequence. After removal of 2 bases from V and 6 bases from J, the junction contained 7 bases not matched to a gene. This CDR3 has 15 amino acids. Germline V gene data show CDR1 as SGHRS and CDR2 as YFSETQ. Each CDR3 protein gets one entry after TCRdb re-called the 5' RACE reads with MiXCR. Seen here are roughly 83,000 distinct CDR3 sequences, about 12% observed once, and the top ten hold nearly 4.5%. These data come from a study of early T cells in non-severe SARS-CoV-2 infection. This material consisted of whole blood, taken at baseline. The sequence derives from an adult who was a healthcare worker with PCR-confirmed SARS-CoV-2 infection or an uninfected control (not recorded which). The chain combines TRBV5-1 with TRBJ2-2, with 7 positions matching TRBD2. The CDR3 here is CASSFSGIGSGELFF. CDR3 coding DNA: TGCGCCAGCAGCTTCAGCGGGATTGGTTCCGGGGAGCTGTTTTTT.